Many counts were recorded for the clone carrying this T cell receptor (beta chain). The antigen is undetermined. These data originate in a study of T cells in Graves' hyperthyroidism and ophthalmopathy. Whole-study context: Peripheral blood sampling occurred at initial diagnosis, before any treatment.

Study conclusions and caveats: With a median lead of roughly 6.8 months before onset, the model predicted ophthalmopathy. Stable hyperthyroidism was told apart from ophthalmopathy by a model built on 13 V-J features.

Fresh 10 ml peripheral blood yielded PBMCs. Amplified TCR beta CDR3 regions derived from RNA transcripts. The HTBI primer set was used in a first-round RT-PCR of the TCR CDR3. TCRdb itself ran the multiplex PCR reads through MiXCR, one entry per CDR3 protein. The table has about 400,000 distinct CDR3 sequences, over 12% seen once. The germline V gene encodes CDR1 KGHDR and CDR2 SFDVKD. The CDR3 consists of 20 residues. V shed 3 bases and J shed 0 bases, with 23 bases lying between them. The J gene is TRBJ2-1, the V gene TRBV24-1; no definite D call. This TCR came from a man aged 50 to 60 with Graves' ophthalmopathy. The sample comprised blood. In DNA form, the CDR3 reads TGTGCCACCAGTGATCGCAGCGTACTGGGGTCCCCAAGCTCCTACAATGAGCAGTTCTTC. It codes for CATSDRSVLGSPSSYNEQFF.